A single sample is the source of the 8 T cell receptor beta chains below, sequenced in a study of blood T cell repertoires in COVID-19. Method: immunoSEQ multiplex PCR; TCRdb's copy keeps in-frame clones and lacks some. The repertoire holds some 300,000 clones, with 88% as singletons. Sample: PBMCs or T cells enriched from blood (not recorded which). Receptor source: a woman aged 60-75 years in a cohort exposed to, infected with or recovered from COVID-19 (not recorded which).

The table lists this clone with a few counts. The chain joins TRBV6-5 to TRBJ1-1; 9 bases map to TRBD1. The CDR3 is 13 amino acids. From germline, CDR1 is MNHEY and CDR2 SVGAGI. The V segment lost 5 bases and the J segment 8 bases; nucleotides outside the gene matches: 6. For the CDR3, the DNA is TGTGCCAGCAGTAAACAGGGGGCTTTAGAAGCTTTCTTT. Its translation: CASSKQGALEAFF.

V gene TRBV3-1 (or the pseudogene TRBV3-2) combines with J gene TRBJ1-1; 10 nucleotides match TRBD1. This CDR3 is built from 19 residues. V was clipped by 2 bases and J by 6 bases; unmatched bases: 18. Germline values: CDR1 LGHDT, CDR2 YNNKEL (reference sequence). Written as DNA, the CDR3 is TGTGCCAGCAGCCAATTCCTCGACAGGGGGCGCGTTGTGTCGCCTGAAGCTTTCTTT. Translating it yields CASSQFLDRGRVVSPEAFF.

V is TRBV12-5 and J is TRBJ2-1; no clear D. The V end was cut by 0 bases, the J end by 2 bases, with 5 bases between. This CDR3 region has 14 residues. CDR1 LGHNT and CDR2 FRNRAP come from the germline V gene. The CDR3: CASGLVPAYNEQFF. The CDR3 DNA reads TGTGCTAGTGGTTTGGTACCAGCCTACAATGAGCAGTTCTTC.

This clone occurred once. Other DNA sequences from this sample encode an identical CDR3 as well. The chain carries TRBV3-1 (or the pseudogene TRBV3-2) and TRBJ1-2; 9 bases agree with TRBD1. CDR1 and CDR2 (germline): LGHDT, YNNKEL (reference sequence). V was pared by 1 base and J by 5 bases, with 5 bases of the junction left unmatched. The CDR3 spans 15 residues. The CDR3 nucleotides are TGTGCCAGCAGCCAAGCCGGGACAGGGACTTATGGCTACACCTTC. This sequence encodes CASSQAGTGTYGYTF.

The chain joins TRBV29-1 to TRBJ1-4, with 8 bases identical to TRBD1. Losses at the gene ends were 8 bases for V and 5 bases for J; bases not matched to a gene: 4. The CDR3 has 12 residues. CDR1 is SQVTM and CDR2 is ANQGSEA in the germline V gene. CDR3 sequence reads: CSTRTGNEKLFF. The DNA of the CDR3 is TGCAGCACCAGGACAGGGAATGAAAAACTGTTTTTT. The whole variable domain, filled in from reference TRBV29-1 and TRBJ1-4, reads SAVISQKPSRDICQRGTSLTIQCQVDSQVTMMFWYRQQPGQSLTLIATANQGSEATYESGFVIDKFPISRPNLTFSTLTVSNMSPEDSSIYLCSTRTGNEKLFFGSGTQLSVL.

This clone appeared a few times. The genes are TRBV30 and TRBJ1-1, with D unclear. This CDR3 region has 14 residues. Trimming removed 3 bases at V and 1 base at J, with 12 bases between. Germline-derived CDR1 and CDR2 are GTSNPN and SVGIG (reference sequence). The CDR3 coding sequence is TGTGCCTGGAGATGGAGCAGCCCGAACACTGAAGCTTTCTTT. It is translated as CAWRWSSPNTEAFF. The variable domain in full, completed from reference TRBV30 and TRBJ1-1, reads SQTIHQWPATLVQPVGSPLSLECTVEGTSNPNLYWYRQAAGRGLQLLFYSVGIGQISSEVPQNLSASRPQDRQFILSSKKLLLSDSGFYLCAWRWSSPNTEAFFGQGTRLTVV.

The rearrangement joins TRBV19 to TRBJ2-1; 11 positions agree with TRBD2. After removal of 3 bases from V and 0 bases from J, the junction contained 7 bases not matched to a gene. Germline CDR1 and CDR2: LNHDA and SQIVND (reference sequence). This CDR3 has 18 residues. The CDR3 nucleotides read TGTGCCAGTAGTATTACTAGCGGGAGTTGGGGCTCCTACAATGAGCAGTTCTTC. This translates into CASSITSGSWGSYNEQFF.

The chain carries TRBV2 and TRBJ1-2; 7 nucleotides match TRBD1. In germline, CDR1 is SNHLY, CDR2 FYNNEI. This CDR3 has 13 residues. Losses at the gene ends were 5 bases for V and 3 bases for J; bases not matched to a gene: 3. CDR3 protein: CASSLGTDYGYTF. The DNA of the CDR3 is TGTGCCAGCAGTCTCGGGACAGACTATGGCTACACCTTC.